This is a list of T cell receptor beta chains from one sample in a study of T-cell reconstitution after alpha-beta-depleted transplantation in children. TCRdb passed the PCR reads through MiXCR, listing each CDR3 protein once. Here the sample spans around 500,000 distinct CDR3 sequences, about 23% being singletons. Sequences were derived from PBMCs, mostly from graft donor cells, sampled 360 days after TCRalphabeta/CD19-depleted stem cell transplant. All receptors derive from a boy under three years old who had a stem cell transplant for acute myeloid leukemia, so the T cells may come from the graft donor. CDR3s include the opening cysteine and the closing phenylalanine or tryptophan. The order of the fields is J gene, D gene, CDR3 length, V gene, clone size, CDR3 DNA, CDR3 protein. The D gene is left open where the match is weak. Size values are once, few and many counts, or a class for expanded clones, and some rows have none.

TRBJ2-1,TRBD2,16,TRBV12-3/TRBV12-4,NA,TGTGCCAGCAGTTTTGGTCGGGGGGGCCATTGGGATGAGCAGTTCTTC,CASSFGRGGHWDEQFF
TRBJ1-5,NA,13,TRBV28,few,TGTGCCAGCAGTTGGGGACTGGATCAGCCCCAGCATTTT,CASSWGLDQPQHF
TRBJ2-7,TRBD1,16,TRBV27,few,TGTGCCAGCAGCCGAGGGGCAGGGGGCAGCTCCTACGAGCAGTACTTC,CASSRGAGGSSYEQYF
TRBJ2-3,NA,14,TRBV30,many,TGTGCCTGGAGTGTTGGGGGGAACCCAGATACGCAGTATTTT,CAWSVGGNPDTQYF
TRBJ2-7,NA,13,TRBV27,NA,TGTGCCAGCAGTTTATCGCCCTGGTGGGAGCAGTACTTC,CASSLSPWWEQYF
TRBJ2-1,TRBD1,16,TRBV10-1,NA,TGCGCCAGCAGTGGAGGGCTGCTCCAGGGGGTAGGTGAGCAGTTCTTC,CASSGGLLQGVGEQFF
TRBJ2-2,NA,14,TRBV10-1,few,TGCGCCAGCAGAGTCAAATCGAACACCGGGGAGCTGTTTTTT,CASRVKSNTGELFF
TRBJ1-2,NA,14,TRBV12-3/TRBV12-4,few,TGTGCCAGCAGTTTAAGGGCGGCTTACTATGGCTACACCTTC,CASSLRAAYYGYTF
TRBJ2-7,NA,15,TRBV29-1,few,TGCAGCGTGAGAATAGGGGGGGGGCCCTTGAACGAGCAGTACTTC,CSVRIGGGPLNEQYF
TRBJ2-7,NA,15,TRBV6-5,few,TGTGCCAGCAGTTTCAATGAAGGGGGATCTTACGAGCAGTACTTC,CASSFNEGGSYEQYF
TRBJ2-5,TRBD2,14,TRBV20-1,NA,TGCAGTGCTAGAGATGTTACTAGCGGAGAGACCCAGTACTTC,CSARDVTSGETQYF
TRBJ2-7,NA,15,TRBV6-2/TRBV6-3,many,TGTGCCAGCGAATCCGGGCAGGCCCACTCCTACGAGCAGTACTTC,CASESGQAHSYEQYF
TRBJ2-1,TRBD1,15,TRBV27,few,TGTGCCAGCAGTTTGACAGGGTGGCTCTACAATGAGCAGTTCTTC,CASSLTGWLYNEQFF
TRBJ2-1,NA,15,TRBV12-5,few,TGTGCTAGTGGTTTGACTCAGGGGGGTTACAATGAGCAGTTCTTC,CASGLTQGGYNEQFF
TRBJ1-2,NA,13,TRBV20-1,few,TGCAGTGCTAGAGGAGATAAGGATTATGGCTACACCTTC,CSARGDKDYGYTF
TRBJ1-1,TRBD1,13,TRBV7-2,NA,TGTGCCAGCAGCTTAGGCTGGACAGGGGAAGCTTTCTTT,CASSLGWTGEAFF
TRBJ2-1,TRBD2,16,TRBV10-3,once,TGTGCCATCAGTGAGGTGCGGGAGGCGACTTACAATGAGCAGTTCTTC,CAISEVREATYNEQFF
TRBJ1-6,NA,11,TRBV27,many,TGTGCCAGCAGCCTGTATTCACCCCTCCACTTT,CASSLYSPLHF
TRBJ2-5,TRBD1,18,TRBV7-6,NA,TGTGCCAGCAGCAGGTCCGGTCCGGACAGGGGTTCTGGAGAGACCCAGTACTTC,CASSRSGPDRGSGETQYF
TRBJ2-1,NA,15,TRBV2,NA,TGTGCCAGCAGATGGCTAGACCGACCATACAATGAGCAGTTCTTC,CASRWLDRPYNEQFF
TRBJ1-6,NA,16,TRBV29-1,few,TGCATCAGGGCGGTAACTTTCTTGGGCATAAATTCACCCCTCCACTTT,CIRAVTFLGINSPLHF
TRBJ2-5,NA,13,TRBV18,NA,TGTGCCAGCTGTACGCTTGGCCAAGAGACCCAGTACTTC,CASCTLGQETQYF
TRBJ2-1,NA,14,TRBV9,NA,TGTGCCAGCAGGTACCGACAGGGAGGCAATGAGCAGTTCTTC,CASRYRQGGNEQFF
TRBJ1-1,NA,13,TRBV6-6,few,TGTGCCAGCAGTTACGGAGTCACAGGTGAAGCTTTCTTT,CASSYGVTGEAFF
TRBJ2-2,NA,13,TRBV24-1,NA,TGTGCCACGATTGACAGGAACACCGGGGAGCTGTTTTTT,CATIDRNTGELFF
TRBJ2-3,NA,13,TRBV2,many,TGTGCCAGCAGCCCGGACTACACAGATACGCAGTATTTT,CASSPDYTDTQYF
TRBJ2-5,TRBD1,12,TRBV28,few,TGTGCCAGCGGAACAGGGGGAGAGACCCAGTACTTC,CASGTGGETQYF
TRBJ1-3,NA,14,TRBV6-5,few,TGTGCCAGCAGTTACTCGAGGGGGGGTGACACCATATATTTT,CASSYSRGGDTIYF
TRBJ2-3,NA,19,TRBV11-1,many,TGTGCCAGCAGCCCCGCCCCCTCGCGGGGCCGTTCATATCGGGATACGCAGTATTTT,CASSPAPSRGRSYRDTQYF
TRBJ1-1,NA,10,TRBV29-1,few,TGCAGCGTTGAAATGAGGGGAACTTTCTTT,CSVEMRGTFF
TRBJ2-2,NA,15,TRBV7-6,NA,TGTGCCAGCACCTCCGGGACGGTGAACACCGGGGAGCTGTTTTTT,CASTSGTVNTGELFF
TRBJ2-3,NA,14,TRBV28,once,TGTGCCAGCAACCATGCGGGAATGAGAGATACGCAGTATTTT,CASNHAGMRDTQYF
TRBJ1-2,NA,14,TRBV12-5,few,TGTGCTAGTGGTTTGGGAACAGGACCCTATGGCTACACCTTC,CASGLGTGPYGYTF
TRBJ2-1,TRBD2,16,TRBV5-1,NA,TGCGCCAGCAGCGTTCAAGGGACTAGCGGGTACAATGAGCAGTTCTTC,CASSVQGTSGYNEQFF
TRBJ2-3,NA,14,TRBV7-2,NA,TGTGCCAGCAGCTTAGAATTAAGCACAGATACGCAGTATTTT,CASSLELSTDTQYF
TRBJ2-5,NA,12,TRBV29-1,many,TGCAGCGTTGGCTTCTTAGGAGAGACCCAGTACTTC,CSVGFLGETQYF
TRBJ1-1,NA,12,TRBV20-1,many,TGCAGTGCTTCGGGACGGGACACTGAAGCTTTCTTT,CSASGRDTEAFF
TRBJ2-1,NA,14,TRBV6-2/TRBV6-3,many,TGTGCCAGCAGTTACTCCACTAGGATCCATGAGCAGTTCTTC,CASSYSTRIHEQFF
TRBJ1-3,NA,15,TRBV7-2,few,TGTGCCAGCAGCTTAGGGGCAGGGTTTGGAAACACCATATATTTT,CASSLGAGFGNTIYF
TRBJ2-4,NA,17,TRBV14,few,TGTGCCAGCAGCCAAGAGCGGGCTTGGGGGGCCAAAAACATTCAGTACTTC,CASSQERAWGAKNIQYF
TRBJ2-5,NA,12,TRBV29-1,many,TGCAGCGTACAGGGTTTGAGAGAGACCCAGTACTTC,CSVQGLRETQYF
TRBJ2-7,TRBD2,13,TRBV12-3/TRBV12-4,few,TGTGCCAGCAGTCCAAGACTAGCGGGGGTGCAGTACTTC,CASSPRLAGVQYF
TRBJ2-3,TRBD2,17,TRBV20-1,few,TGCAGTGCTAGGGGACTAGCGGGGGGATCTAGCACAGATACGCAGTATTTT,CSARGLAGGSSTDTQYF
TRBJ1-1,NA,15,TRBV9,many,TGTGCCAGCAGCGTCCGACACACTATGAACACTGAAGCTTTCTTT,CASSVRHTMNTEAFF
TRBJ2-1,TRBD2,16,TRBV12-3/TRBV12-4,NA,TGTGCCAGCAGTTTGGCCGGGACTAGCCCGGTTGGGGAGCAGTTCTTC,CASSLAGTSPVGEQFF
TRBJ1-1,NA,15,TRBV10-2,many,TGCGCCAGCAGTGAGAGGCCAGGGGCGCGGACTGAAGTTTTCTTT,CASSERPGARTEVFF
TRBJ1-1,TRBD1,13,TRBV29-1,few,TGCAGCGTTGGTAGGACAGGGGAGCCTGAAGCTTTCTTT,CSVGRTGEPEAFF